Below are 16 T cell receptor beta chains sequenced from a single sample in a study of blood T cell repertoires in COVID-19. The method was immunoSEQ multiplex PCR; TCRdb's version includes in-frame clones alone and lacks a portion of them. The sample consists of around 250,000 clones, about 80% of them appearing once. Sequenced sample: peripheral blood. The origin of the receptors is a man aged 45-60 years with active or convalescent COVID-19.

This chain links TRBV5-1 with TRBJ2-7; 8 positions match TRBD1. The germline V gene encodes CDR1 SGHRS and CDR2 YFSETQ. The CDR3 runs to 13 residues. The J segment lost 9 bases and the V segment lost 4 bases, leaving 9 bases of the junction unmatched. CDR3 region: CASSGGQGFGQYF. The CDR3 DNA is TGCGCCAGCAGCGGCGGACAGGGTTTCGGGCAGTACTTC.

This clone has only one observation. J is TRBJ1-5 and V is TRBV5-1, with D perhaps TRBD1 (6 bases). The germline V gene encodes CDR1 SGHRS and CDR2 YFSETQ. CDR3 length: 17 amino acids. Trimming removed 4 bases at V and 6 bases at J, with 23 bases between. CDR3 bases: TGCGCCAGCAGCGCCTTTCCGCGGGGGAAACAGGGTCAGCCCCAGCATTTT. It codes for CASSAFPRGKQGQPQHF.

This chain uses TRBV9 with TRBJ2-1; possibly TRBD2 for D (7 bases). The CDR3 has 14 amino acids. Germline CDR1 is SGDLS and CDR2 is YYNGEE. V was shortened by 4 bases and J by 6 bases, with 14 bases between the two germline ends. The CDR3 DNA reads TGTGCCAGCAGCTCTGGGGGGGCTGTCAATGAGCAGTTCTTC. Translating it yields CASSSGGAVNEQFF.

This clone was counted once. This chain uses TRBV15 with TRBJ2-2, with D maybe TRBD1 (6 bases). CDR1 and CDR2 (germline): LNHNV, YYDKDF (reference sequence). There are 17 residues in the CDR3. The V end lost 3 bases, the J end lost 0 bases, and 14 bases lay between the germline ends. CDR3 in DNA: TGTGCCACCAGCAGTAGTGACAGGTCAACGAACACCGGGGAGCTGTTTTTT. Translation gives CATSSSDRSTNTGELFF.

V usage is TRBV21-1 and J usage is TRBJ2-2; the table's D call, TRBD1, was not checked against the DNA. TRBV21-1 is a pseudogene. The CDR3 extends over 13 amino acids. The CDR3 region has the DNA TGTGCCAGCAGCTCCCAGGACACCGGGGAGCTGTTTTTT. Translating it yields CASSSQDTGELFF.

The chain employs TRBV4-2 and TRBJ1-5, with TRBD1 matching 9 bases. V shed 0 bases, J shed 7 bases, and the junction held 10 bases outside the gene matches. The CDR3 totals 17 residues. The V gene's germline CDR1 is LGHNA and CDR2 YNFKEQ. The CDR3 sequence is CASSQEHRGRLGQPQHF. CDR3 nucleotides: TGTGCCAGCAGCCAAGAGCACAGGGGGCGCTTGGGACAGCCCCAGCATTTT.

This rearrangement joins TRBV11-3 to TRBJ2-2; possible D gene TRBD1, 8 bases. V lost 5 bases, J lost 3 bases, and 13 bases lay in between. CDR1 and CDR2 from the germline V gene are SGHNT and YENEEA. The CDR3 extends over 15 amino acids. The CDR3 DNA is TGTGCCAGCAGCCTACAGGGGGGGGACACCGGGGAGCTGTTTTTT. Amino acid sequence: CASSLQGGDTGELFF. The full variable domain, its missing parts supplied by reference TRBV11-3 and TRBJ2-2, is EAGVVQSPRYKIIEKKQPVAFWCNPISGHNTLYWYLQNLGQGPELLIRYENEEAVDDSQLPKDRFSAERLKGVDSTLKIQPAELGDSAVYLCASSLQGGDTGELFFGEGSRLTVL.

The chain is built from TRBV9 and TRBJ2-3; a possible D gene is TRBD2 (6 bases). The CDR3 sequence is 14 residues long. CDR1 and CDR2 (germline): SGDLS, YYNGEE. V lost 3 bases to trimming and J lost 2 bases, with 10 bases between them. CDR3 DNA sequence: TGTGCCAGCAGCGGGCGGGGCGACACAGATACGCAGTATTTT. Translation gives CASSGRGDTDTQYF. Full variable domain (remainder filled in from reference TRBV9 and TRBJ2-3): DSGVTQTPKHLITATGQRVTLRCSPRSGDLSVYWYQQSLDQGLQFLIQYYNGEERAKGNILERFSAQQFPDLHSELNLSSLELGDSALYFCASSGRGDTDTQYFGPGTRLTVL.

The chain combines TRBV4-1 with TRBJ1-1; the D gene is possibly TRBD1 (6 bases). Trimming took 1 base from V and 0 from J, leaving 15 bases between them. CDR1 MGHRA and CDR2 YSYEKL come from the germline V gene. This CDR3 comprises 17 residues. The CDR3 is CASSQGPQGSMNTEAFF. The CDR3 DNA reads as TGCGCCAGCAGCCAAGGCCCACAGGGTAGCATGAACACTGAAGCTTTCTTT.

The chain links TRBV3-1 (or the pseudogene TRBV3-2) to TRBJ1-6; 8 bases fit TRBD1. This CDR3 spans 17 amino acids. CDR1 and CDR2 from the germline V gene are LGHDT and YNNKEL (reference sequence). The V and J ends lost 4 bases and 4 bases, in that order; junction bases with no gene match: 9. DNA of the CDR3: TGTGCCAGCAGCCCCCCCGGCAGGACAGGGTATAATTCACCCCTCCACTTT. Its translation is CASSPPGRTGYNSPLHF.

This rearrangement joins TRBV7-9 to TRBJ2-1; TRBD1 might be the D (5 bases). CDR1 is SEHNR and CDR2 is FQNEAQ in the germline V gene (reference sequence). Trimming removed 5 bases from V and 5 bases from J, with 7 bases in between. CDR3 length: 12 amino acids. The CDR3 DNA follows: TGTGCCAGCAGCCCAGGGAACAATGAGCAGTTCTTC. Translation gives CASSPGNNEQFF.

This sequence joins TRBV11-3 and TRBJ2-1; the match to TRBD2 covers 8 bases. Germline V gene data show CDR1 as SGHNT and CDR2 as YENEEA. The CDR3 is made up of 14 amino acids. Germline trimming cut 0 bases from V and 9 bases from J; bases unmatched to any gene: 4. CDR3 bases: TGTGCCAGCAGCTTAGATAGCGGGACTCTTGAGCAGTTCTTC. Its protein product is CASSLDSGTLEQFF.

This chain uses TRBV10-3 with TRBJ1-4; 7 nucleotides match TRBD1. The CDR3 consists of 13 residues. Germline V gene lookup returns CDR1 ENHRY and CDR2 SYGVKD. The V and J ends lost 10 bases and 4 bases, in that order; junction bases with no gene match: 6. The CDR3 nucleotides read TGTGCCAGCGGCAGGGGGATTAATGAAAAACTGTTTTTT. This codes for CASGRGINEKLFF.

The chain couples TRBV7-8 to TRBJ1-1, with D perhaps TRBD1 (6 bases). Germline assignment: CDR1 SGHVS and CDR2 FQNEAQ. Trimming removed 5 bases at V and 4 bases at J, with 11 bases between. This CDR3 region has 13 residues. CDR3 region: CASSKTGSTEAFF. CDR3 nucleotides: TGTGCCAGCAGCAAGACAGGATCCACTGAAGCTTTCTTT.

The rearrangement joins TRBV20-1 to TRBJ2-3, with D maybe TRBD2 (6 bases). This CDR3 is built from 11 residues. Between the trimmed V and J ends, which lost 5 bases and 10 bases, there was a span of 13 bases. CDR1 is DFQATT, CDR2 SNEGSKA, per germline (reference sequence). CDR3 nucleotides: TGCAGTGCTGGGGACTTCGAAGCGCAGTATTTT. Its translation: CSAGDFEAQYF.

This chain connects TRBV2 to TRBJ2-6, with D unresolved. Looked up from germline, CDR1 is SNHLY and CDR2 is FYNNEI. Between the trimmed V and J ends, which lost 8 bases and 0 bases, there was a span of 8 bases. This CDR3 is built from 14 residues. The CDR3 nucleotides read TGTGCCAGCCTTATTAGCTCTGGGGCCAACGTCCTGACTTTC. Its translation is CASLISSGANVLTF. Supplemented by reference TRBV2 and TRBJ2-6, the full variable domain reads EPEVTQTPSHQVTQMGQEVILRCVPISNHLYFYWYRQILGQKVEFLVSFYNNEISEKSEIFDDQFSVERPDGSNFTLKIRSTKLEDSAMYFCASLISSGANVLTFGAGSRLTVL.